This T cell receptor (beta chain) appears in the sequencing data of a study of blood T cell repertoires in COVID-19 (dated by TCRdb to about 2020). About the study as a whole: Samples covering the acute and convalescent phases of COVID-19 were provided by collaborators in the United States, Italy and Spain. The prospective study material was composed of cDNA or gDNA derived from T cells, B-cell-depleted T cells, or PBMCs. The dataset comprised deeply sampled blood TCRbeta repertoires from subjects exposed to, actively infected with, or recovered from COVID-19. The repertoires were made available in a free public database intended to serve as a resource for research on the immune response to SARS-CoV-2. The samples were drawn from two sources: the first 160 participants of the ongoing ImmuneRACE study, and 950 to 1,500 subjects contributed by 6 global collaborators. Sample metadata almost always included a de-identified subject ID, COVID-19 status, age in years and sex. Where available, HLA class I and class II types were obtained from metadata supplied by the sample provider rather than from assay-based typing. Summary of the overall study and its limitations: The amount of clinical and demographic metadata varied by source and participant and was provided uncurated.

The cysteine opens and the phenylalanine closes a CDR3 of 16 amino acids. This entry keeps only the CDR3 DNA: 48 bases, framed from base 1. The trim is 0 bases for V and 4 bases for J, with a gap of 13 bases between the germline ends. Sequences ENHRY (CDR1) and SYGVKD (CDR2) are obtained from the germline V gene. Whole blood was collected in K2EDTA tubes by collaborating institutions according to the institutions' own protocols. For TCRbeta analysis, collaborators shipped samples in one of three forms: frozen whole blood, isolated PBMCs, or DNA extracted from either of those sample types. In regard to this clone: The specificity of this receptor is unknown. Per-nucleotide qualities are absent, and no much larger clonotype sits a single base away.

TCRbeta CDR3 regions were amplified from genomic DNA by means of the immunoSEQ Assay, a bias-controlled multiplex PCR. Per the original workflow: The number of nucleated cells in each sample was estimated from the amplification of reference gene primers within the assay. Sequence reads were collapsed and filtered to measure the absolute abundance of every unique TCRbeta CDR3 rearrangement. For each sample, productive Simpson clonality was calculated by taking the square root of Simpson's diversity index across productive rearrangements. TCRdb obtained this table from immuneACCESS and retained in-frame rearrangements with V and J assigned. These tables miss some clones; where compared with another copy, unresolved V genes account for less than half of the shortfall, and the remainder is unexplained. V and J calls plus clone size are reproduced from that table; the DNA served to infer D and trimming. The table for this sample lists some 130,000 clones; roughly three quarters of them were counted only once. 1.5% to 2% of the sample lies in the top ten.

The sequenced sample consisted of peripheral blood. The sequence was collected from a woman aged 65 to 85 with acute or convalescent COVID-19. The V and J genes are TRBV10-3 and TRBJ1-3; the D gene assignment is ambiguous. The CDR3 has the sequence CAISESQGANGNTIYF. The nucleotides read TGTGCCATCAGTGAGTCTCAAGGAGCCAACGGAAACACCATATATTTT.